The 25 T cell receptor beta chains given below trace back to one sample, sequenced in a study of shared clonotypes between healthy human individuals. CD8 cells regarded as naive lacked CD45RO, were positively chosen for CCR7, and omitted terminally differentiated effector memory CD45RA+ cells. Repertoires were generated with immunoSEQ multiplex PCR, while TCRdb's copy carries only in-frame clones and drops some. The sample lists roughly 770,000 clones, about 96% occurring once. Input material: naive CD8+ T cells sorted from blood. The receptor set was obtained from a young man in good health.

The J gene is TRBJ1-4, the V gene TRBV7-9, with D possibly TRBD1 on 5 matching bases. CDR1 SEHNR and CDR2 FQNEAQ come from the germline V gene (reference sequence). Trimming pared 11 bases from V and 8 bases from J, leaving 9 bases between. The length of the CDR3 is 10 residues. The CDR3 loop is CAGGTEKLFF. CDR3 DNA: TGTGCCGGCGGGACGGAAAAACTGTTTTTT. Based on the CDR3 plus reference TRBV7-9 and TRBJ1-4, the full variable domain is DTGVSQNPRHKITKRGQNVTFRCDPISEHNRLYWYRQTLGQGPEFLTYFQNEAQLEKSRLLSDRFSAERPKGSFSTLEIQRTEQGDSAMYLCAGGTEKLFFGSGTQLSVL.

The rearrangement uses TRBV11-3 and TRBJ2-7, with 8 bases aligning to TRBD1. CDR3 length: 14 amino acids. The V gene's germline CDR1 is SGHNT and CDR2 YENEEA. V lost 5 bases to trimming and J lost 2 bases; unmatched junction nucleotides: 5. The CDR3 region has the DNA TGTGCCAGCAGCCAGACAGGGGCGACCTACGAGCAGTACTTC. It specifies CASSQTGATYEQYF.

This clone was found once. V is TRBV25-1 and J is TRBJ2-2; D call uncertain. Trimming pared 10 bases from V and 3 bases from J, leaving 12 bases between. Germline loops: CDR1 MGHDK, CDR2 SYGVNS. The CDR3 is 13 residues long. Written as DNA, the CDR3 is TGTGCCACCGCAAGTCGGGACACCGGGGAGCTGTTTTTT. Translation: CATASRDTGELFF.

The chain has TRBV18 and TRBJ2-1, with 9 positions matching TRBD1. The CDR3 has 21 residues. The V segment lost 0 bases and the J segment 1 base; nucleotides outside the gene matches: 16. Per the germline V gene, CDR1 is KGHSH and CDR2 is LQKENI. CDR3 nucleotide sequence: TGTGCCAGCTCACCACCGTACGGGGACAGGGTCGGGAGGAGGTCCTACAATGAGCAGTTCTTC. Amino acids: CASSPPYGDRVGRRSYNEQFF.

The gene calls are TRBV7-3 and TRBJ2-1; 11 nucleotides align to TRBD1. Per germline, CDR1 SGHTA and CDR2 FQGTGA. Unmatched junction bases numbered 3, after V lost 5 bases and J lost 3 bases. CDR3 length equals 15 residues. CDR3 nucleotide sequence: TGTGCCAGCAGCGGGACAGGGGGTTACTACAATGAGCAGTTCTTC. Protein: CASSGTGGYYNEQFF.

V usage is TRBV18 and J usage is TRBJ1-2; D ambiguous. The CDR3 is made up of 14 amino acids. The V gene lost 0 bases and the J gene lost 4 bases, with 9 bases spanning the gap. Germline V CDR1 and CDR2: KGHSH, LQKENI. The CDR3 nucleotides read TGTGCCAGCTCACCACCGGGTCGGACCTATGGCTACACCTTC. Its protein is CASSPPGRTYGYTF.

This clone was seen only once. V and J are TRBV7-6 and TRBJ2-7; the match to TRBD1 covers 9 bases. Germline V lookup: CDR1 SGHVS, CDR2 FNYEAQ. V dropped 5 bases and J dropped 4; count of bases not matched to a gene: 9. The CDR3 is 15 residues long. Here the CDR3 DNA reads TGTGCCAGCAGCCCAGGGACAGGGCGGTTTTACGAGCAGTACTTC. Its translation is CASSPGTGRFYEQYF.

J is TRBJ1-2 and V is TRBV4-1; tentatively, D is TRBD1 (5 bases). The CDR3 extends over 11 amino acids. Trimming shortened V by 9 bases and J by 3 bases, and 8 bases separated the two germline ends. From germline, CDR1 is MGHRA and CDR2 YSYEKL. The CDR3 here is CASEGDYGYTF. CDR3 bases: TGCGCCAGTGAAGGGGACTATGGCTACACCTTC.

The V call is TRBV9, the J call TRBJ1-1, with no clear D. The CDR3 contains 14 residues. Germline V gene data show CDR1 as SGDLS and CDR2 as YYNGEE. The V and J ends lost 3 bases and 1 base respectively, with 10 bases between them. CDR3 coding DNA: TGTGCCAGCAGCGCCGAAGCAGCGAACACTGAAGCTTTCTTT. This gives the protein CASSAEAANTEAFF.

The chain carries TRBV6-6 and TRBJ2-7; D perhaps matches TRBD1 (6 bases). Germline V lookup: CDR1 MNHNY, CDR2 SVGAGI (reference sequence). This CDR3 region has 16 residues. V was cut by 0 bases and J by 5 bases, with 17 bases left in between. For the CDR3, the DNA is TGTGCCAGCAGTTACTCCGGACAGACCAAATTAAACGAGCAGTACTTC. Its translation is CASSYSGQTKLNEQYF.

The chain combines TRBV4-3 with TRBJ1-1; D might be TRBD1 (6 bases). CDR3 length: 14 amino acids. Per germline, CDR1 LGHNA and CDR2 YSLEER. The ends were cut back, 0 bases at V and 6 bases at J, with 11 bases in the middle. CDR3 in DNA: TGCGCCAGCAGCCAAGAAGGGACACGGGCTGAAGCTTTCTTT. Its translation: CASSQEGTRAEAFF.

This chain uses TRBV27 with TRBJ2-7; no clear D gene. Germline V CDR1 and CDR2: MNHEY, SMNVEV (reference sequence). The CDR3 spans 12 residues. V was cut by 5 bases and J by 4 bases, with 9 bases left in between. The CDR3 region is CASSPYGYEQYF. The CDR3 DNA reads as TGTGCCAGCAGTCCTTACGGGTACGAGCAGTACTTC.

For the CDR3, the DNA is TGTGCCAGCAGCCGCGCCGGGACCGGAAGCTCCTACGAGCAGTACTTC. Amino acids: CASSRAGTGSSYEQYF. This chain links TRBV11-2 with TRBJ2-7; D may correspond to TRBD1 or TRBD2 (5 bases each). From germline, CDR1 is SGHAT and CDR2 FQNNGV. CDR3 length equals 16 residues. The V end was cut by 5 bases, the J end by 0 bases, with 17 bases between.

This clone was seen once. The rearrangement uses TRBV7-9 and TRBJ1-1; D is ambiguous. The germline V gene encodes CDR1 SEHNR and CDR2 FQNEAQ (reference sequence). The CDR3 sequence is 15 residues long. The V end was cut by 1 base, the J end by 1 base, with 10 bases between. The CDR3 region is CASSLGFNENTEAFF. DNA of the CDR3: TGTGCCAGCAGCTTAGGTTTTAACGAGAACACTGAAGCTTTCTTT.

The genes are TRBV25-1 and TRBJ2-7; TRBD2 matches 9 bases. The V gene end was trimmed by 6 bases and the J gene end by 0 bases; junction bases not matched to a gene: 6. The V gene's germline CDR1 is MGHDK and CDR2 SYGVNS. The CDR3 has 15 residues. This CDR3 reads CASRGSSGVSYEQYF. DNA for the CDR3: TGTGCCAGCAGGGGATCTAGCGGGGTCTCCTACGAGCAGTACTTC.

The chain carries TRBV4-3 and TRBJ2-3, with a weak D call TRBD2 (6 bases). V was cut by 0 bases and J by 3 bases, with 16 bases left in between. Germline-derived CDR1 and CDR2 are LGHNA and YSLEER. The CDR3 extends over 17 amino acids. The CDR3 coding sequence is TGCGCCAGCAGCCAAGATAGACCAGCGGGCTTGACAGATACGCAGTATTTT. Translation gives CASSQDRPAGLTDTQYF.

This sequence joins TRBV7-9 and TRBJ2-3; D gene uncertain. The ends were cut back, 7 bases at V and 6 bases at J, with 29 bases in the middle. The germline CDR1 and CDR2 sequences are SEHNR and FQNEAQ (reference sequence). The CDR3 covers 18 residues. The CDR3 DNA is TGTGCCAGCAAGGGTCAGGTGCTGGCGTGGCCAGTCGGCGATACGCAGTATTTT. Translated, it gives CASKGQVLAWPVGDTQYF.

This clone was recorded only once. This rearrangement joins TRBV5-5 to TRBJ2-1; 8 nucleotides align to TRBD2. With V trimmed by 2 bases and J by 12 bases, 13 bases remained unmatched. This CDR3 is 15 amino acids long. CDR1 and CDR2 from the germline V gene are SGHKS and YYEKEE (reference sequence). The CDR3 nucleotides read TGTGCCAGCAGCTTATACCTTAGCGGGACTATGGGGCAGTTCTTC. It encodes CASSLYLSGTMGQFF. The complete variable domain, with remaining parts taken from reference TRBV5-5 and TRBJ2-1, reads DAGVTQSPTHLIKTRGQQVTLRCSPISGHKSVSWYQQVLGQGPQFIFQYYEKEERGRGNFPDRFSARQFPNYSSELNVNALLLGDSALYLCASSLYLSGTMGQFFGPGTRLTVL.

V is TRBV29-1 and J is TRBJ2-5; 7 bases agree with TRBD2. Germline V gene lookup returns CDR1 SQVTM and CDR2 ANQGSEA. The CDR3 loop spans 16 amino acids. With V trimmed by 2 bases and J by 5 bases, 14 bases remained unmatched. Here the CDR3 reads CSVEWAGLAVRETQYF. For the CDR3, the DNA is TGCAGCGTTGAATGGGCTGGGCTAGCGGTCCGGGAGACCCAGTACTTC.

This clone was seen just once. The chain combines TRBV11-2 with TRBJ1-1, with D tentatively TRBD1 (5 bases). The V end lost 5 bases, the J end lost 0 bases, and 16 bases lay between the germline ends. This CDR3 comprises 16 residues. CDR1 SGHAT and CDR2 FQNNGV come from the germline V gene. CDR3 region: CASSPDSFFMNTEAFF. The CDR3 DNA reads TGTGCCAGCAGCCCCGACAGCTTTTTTATGAACACTGAAGCTTTCTTT.

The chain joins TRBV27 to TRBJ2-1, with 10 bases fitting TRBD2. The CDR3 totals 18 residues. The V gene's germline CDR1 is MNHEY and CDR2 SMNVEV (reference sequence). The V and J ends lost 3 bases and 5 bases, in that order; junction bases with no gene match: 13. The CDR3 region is CASSFRYEWLAGDNEQFF. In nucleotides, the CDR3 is TGTGCCAGCAGTTTTAGGTATGAATGGCTAGCGGGAGACAATGAGCAGTTCTTC.

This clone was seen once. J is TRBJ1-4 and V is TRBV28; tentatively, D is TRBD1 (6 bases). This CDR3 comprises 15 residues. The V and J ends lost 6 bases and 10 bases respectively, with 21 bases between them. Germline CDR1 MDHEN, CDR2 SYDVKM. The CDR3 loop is CASSILGQTIGKLFF. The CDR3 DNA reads TGTGCCAGCAGCATACTTGGACAGACTATTGGAAAACTGTTTTTT.

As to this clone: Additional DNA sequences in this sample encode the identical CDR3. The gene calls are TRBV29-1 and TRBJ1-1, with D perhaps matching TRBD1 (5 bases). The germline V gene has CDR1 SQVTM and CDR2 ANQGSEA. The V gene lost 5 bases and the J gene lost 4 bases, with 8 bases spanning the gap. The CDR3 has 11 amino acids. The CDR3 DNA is TGCAGCGTTACGGGGGGCACTGAAGCTTTCTTT. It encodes CSVTGGTEAFF.

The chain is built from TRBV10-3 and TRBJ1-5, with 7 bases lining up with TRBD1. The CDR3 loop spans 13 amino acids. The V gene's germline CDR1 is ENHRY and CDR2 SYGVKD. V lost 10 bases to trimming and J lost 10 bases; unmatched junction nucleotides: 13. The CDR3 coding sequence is TGTGCCACCCTGGAGTACAGGGGACATCCCCAGCATTTT. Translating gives CATLEYRGHPQHF.

CDR3 protein: CASSLDSSGVYPYNEQFF. The CDR3 region has the DNA TGTGCCAGCAGCTTAGACTCTAGCGGGGTCTACCCCTACAATGAGCAGTTCTTC. J is TRBJ2-1 and V is TRBV11-3; 9 positions agree with TRBD2. The ends lost 0 bases at V and 2 bases at J; junction bases unmatched: 8. The CDR3 totals 18 residues. From germline, CDR1 is SGHNT and CDR2 YENEEA.